This T cell receptor beta chain originates from a study of T cell changes during pregnancy in multiple sclerosis (dated by TCRdb to about 2019). Looking at the study overall: In women with multiple sclerosis, the researchers looked at how the T cell repertoire shifted as pregnancy progressed.

Libraries were prepared through the immunoSEQ multiplex PCR assay. Entries here come from immuneACCESS through TCRdb and include only in-frame sequences with V and J called. Some clones fail to appear in such tables; in the studies checked, an unresolved V gene covers under half of the shortfall, and the cause of the remainder is unknown. The sample profile shows approximately 35,000 clones; around 90% of them were found once. The ten largest clones capture 2.8% of the sample. CDR1 and CDR2, per the germline V gene, are SGHDT and YYEEEE. V is clipped by 0 bases and J by 4 bases, and the sequence between their germline boundaries is 5 bases long. Inclusive of the bounding cysteine and phenylalanine, the CDR3 is 13 residues long. The read is trimmed to its CDR3 DNA, 39 bases read in frame from base 1. Notes on this clone: What antigen it recognizes has not been identified. No quality values exist for individual bases; no much larger clone is one base distant.

This specimen consisted of CD4+ T cells from peripheral blood mononuclear cells, obtained in the third trimester of pregnancy. The chain employs TRBV5-6 and TRBJ1-5, with TRBD1 as a weak D call on 5 bases. This receptor was taken from a female donor in good health, enrolled as a control in a pregnancy study. The CDR3 region: CASSLGQNQPQHF. The DNA sequence reads TGTGCCAGCAGCTTGGGACAGAATCAGCCCCAGCATTTT.